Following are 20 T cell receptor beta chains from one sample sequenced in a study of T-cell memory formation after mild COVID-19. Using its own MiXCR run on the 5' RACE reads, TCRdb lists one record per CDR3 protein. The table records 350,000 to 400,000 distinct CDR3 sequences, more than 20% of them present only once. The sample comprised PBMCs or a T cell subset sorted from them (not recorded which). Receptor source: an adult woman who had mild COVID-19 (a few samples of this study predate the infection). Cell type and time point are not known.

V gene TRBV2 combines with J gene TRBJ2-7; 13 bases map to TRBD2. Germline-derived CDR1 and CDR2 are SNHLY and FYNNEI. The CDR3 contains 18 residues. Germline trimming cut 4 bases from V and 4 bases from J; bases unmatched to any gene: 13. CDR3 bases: TGTGCCAGCAGTGCCCTCCCGGGACTAGCGGGGAAGCCTTACGAGCAGTACTTC. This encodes CASSALPGLAGKPYEQYF.

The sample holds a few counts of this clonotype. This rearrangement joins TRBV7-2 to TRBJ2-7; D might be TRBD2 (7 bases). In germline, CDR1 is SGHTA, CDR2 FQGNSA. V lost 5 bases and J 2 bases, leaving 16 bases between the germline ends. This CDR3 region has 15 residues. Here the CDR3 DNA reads TGTGCCAGCAGCATAGTCGGGGGGCCCCCCTACGAGCAGTACTTC. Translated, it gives CASSIVGGPPYEQYF.

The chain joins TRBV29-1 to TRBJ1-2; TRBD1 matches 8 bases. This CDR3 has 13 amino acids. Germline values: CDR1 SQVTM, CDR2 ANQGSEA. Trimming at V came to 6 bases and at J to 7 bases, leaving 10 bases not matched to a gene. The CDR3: CSVDLQGVAGYTF. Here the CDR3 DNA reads TGCAGCGTCGACTTACAGGGGGTTGCTGGCTACACCTTC.

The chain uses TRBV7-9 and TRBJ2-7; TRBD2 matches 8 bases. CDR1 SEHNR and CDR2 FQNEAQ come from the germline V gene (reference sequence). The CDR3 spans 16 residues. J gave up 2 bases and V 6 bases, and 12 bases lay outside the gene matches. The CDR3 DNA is TGTGCCAGCAGTCGCGGGGGGAGCGGGAGCACCTACGAGCAGTACTTC. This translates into CASSRGGSGSTYEQYF.

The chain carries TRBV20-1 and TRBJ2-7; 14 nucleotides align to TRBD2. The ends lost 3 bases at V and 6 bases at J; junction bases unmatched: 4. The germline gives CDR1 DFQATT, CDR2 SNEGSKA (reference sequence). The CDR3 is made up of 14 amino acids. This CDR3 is CSAREGTSGGEQYF. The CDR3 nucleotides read TGCAGTGCTAGGGAGGGGACTAGCGGGGGCGAGCAGTACTTC.

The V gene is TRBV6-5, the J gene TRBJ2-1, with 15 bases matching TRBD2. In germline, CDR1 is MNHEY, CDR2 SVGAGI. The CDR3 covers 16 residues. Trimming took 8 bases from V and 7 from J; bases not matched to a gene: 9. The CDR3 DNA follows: TGTGCCAGCCATTCCCGGGGGACTAGCGGGAGGAATGAGCAGTTCTTC. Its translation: CASHSRGTSGRNEQFF.

The CDR3 nucleotides read TGTGCCAGCAGCCAAGAGGTGGGCAGGGAGTACAATGAGCAGTTCTTC. Residues: CASSQEVGREYNEQFF. The gene calls are TRBV4-2 and TRBJ2-1, with D perhaps assigned TRBD1 or TRBD2 (5 bases each). The V end lost 0 bases, the J end lost 4 bases, and 13 bases lay between the germline ends. The CDR3 extends over 16 amino acids. The V gene's germline CDR1 is LGHNA and CDR2 YNFKEQ.

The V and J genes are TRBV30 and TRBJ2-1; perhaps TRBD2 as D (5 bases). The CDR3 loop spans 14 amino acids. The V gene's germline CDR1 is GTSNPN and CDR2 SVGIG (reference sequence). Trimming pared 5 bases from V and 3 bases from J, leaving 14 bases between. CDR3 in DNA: TGTGCCTGGGCCAGACGCGGGCTCTACAATGAGCAGTTCTTC. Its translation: CAWARRGLYNEQFF.

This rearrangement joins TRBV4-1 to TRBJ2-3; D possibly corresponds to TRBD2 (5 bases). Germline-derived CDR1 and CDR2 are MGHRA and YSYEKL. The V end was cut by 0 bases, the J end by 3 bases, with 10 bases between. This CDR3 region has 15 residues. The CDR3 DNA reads TGCGCCAGCAGCCAAGACGGGCGGGTTACAGATACGCAGTATTTT. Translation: CASSQDGRVTDTQYF.

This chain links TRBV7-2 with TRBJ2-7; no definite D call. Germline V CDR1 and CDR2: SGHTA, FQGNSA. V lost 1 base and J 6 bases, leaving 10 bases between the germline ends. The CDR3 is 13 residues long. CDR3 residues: CASSLELISEQYF. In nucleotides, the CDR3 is TGTGCCAGCAGCTTAGAGCTCATTAGCGAGCAGTACTTC.

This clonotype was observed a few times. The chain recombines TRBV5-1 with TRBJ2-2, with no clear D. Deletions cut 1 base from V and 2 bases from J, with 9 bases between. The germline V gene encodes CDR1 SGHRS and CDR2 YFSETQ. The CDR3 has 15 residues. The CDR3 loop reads CASSLTGENTGELFF. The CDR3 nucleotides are TGCGCCAGCAGCTTGACTGGGGAAAACACCGGGGAGCTGTTTTTT.

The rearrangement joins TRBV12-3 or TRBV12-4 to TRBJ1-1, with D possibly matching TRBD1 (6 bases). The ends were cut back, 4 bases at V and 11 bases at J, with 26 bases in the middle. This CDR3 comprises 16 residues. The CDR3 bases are TGTGCCAGCAGTTGGGGGGCCGGGACTGCAGACGAAGAGGCTTTCTTT. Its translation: CASSWGAGTADEEAFF.

The CDR3 here is CASSPSGSQNIQYF. The CDR3 DNA follows: TGTGCCAGCAGCCCCAGCGGGAGTCAAAACATTCAGTACTTC. The chain combines TRBV7-3 with TRBJ2-4; TRBD2 matches at 8 bases. Germline trimming cut 5 bases from V and 5 bases from J; bases unmatched to any gene: 5. The CDR3 is made up of 14 amino acids. CDR1 is SGHTA and CDR2 is FQGTGA in the germline V gene.

CDR3 bases: TGTGCCAGCAGCTCTAGCGGGAGGGCCGTCACAGATACGCAGTATTTT. Protein sequence: CASSSSGRAVTDTQYF. The V gene is TRBV7-2, the J gene TRBJ2-3, with 12 bases identical to TRBD2. V was clipped by 4 bases and J by 2 bases; unmatched bases: 4. There are 16 residues in the CDR3. The germline V gene has CDR1 SGHTA and CDR2 FQGNSA.

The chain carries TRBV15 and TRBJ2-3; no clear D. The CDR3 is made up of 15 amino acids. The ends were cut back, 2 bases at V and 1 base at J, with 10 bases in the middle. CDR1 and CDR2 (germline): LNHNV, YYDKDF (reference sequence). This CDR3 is CATSRRTRRTDTQYF. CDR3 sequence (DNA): TGTGCCACCAGCAGAAGGACCCGCCGCACAGATACGCAGTATTTT. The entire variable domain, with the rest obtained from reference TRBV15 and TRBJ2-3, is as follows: DAMVIQNPRYQVTQFGKPVTLSCSQTLNHNVMYWYQQKSSQAPKLLFHYYDKDFNNEADTPDNFQSRRPNTSFCFLDIRSPGLGDTAMYLCATSRRTRRTDTQYFGPGTRLTVL.

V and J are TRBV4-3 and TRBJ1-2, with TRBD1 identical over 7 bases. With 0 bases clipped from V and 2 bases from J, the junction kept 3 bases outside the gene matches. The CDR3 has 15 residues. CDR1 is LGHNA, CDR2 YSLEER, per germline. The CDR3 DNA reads TGCGCCAGCAGCCAAGAGGAGGGGGCGAACTATGGCTACACCTTC. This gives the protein CASSQEEGANYGYTF.

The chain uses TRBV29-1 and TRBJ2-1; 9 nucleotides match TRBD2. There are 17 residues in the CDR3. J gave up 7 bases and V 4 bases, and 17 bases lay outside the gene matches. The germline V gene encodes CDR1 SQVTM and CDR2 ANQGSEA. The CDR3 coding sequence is TGCAGCGTTGTCCATATAGCGGGAGCGAGAGGTGGGAATGAGCAGTTCTTC. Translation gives CSVVHIAGARGGNEQFF.

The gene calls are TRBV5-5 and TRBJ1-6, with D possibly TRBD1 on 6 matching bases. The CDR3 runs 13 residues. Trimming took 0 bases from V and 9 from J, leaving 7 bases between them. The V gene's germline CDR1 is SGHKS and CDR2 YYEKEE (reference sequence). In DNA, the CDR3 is TGTGCCAGCAGCTTGGTCAGGGGTTCACCCCTCCACTTT. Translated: CASSLVRGSPLHF.

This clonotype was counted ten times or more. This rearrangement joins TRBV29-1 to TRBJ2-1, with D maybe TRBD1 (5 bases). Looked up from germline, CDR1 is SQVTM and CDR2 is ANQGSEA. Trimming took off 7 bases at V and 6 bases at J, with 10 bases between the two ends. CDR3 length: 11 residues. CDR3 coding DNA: TGCAGCGGATACAGGATCAATGAGCAGTTCTTC. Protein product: CSGYRINEQFF.

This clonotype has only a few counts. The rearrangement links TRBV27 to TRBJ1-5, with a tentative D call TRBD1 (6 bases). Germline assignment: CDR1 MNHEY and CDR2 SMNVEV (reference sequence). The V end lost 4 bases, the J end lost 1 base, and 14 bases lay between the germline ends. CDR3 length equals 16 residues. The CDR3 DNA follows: TGTGCCAGCAGTTCTCGGGGACATTTAAGCAATCAGCCCCAGCATTTT. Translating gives CASSSRGHLSNQPQHF.